The clone carrying this T cell receptor beta chain came up a few times. Antigen unknown. Other nucleotide sequences from this sample produce the same CDR3. The germline CDR1 and CDR2 sequences are SGDLS and YYNGEE. The V end was cut by 0 bases, the J end by 5 bases, with 6 bases between. CDR3 length: 13 amino acids. It was cDNA, reverse transcribed from extracted RNA, that served as the sequencing template. Only in-frame clones appear in the TCRdb table, and some are missing; sequencing was by immunoSEQ multiplex PCR. Of about 74,000 clones listed, roughly 28% are singletons. This sample stems from a study of CD8+ T cells in alopecia areata. Study-wide results and caveats: Compared with mice, patients displayed less clear TCR sharing, possibly for HLA-related reasons.

Treatment meaning: oral pan-JAK inhibitor, 5-10 mg twice daily. This chain joins TRBV9 and TRBJ2-1, with D unclear. The TCR sequence derives from a human donor with alopecia areata. This sample comprised CD8+ T cells sorted from blood, obtained at week 4, from a patient treated with tofacitinib. The DNA for the CDR3 is TGTGCCAGCAGCGTAGGCTACAACAATGAGCAGTTCTTC. This gives the protein CASSVGYNNEQFF. Full variable domain (outside the CDR3, taken from reference TRBV9 and TRBJ2-1): DSGVTQTPKHLITATGQRVTLRCSPRSGDLSVYWYQQSLDQGLQFLIQYYNGEERAKGNILERFSAQQFPDLHSELNLSSLELGDSALYFCASSVGYNNEQFFGPGTRLTVL.